Below are 23 T cell receptor beta chains sequenced from a single sample in a study of control samples from healthy donors and cancer patients. Method: immunoSEQ multiplex PCR; TCRdb's copy keeps in-frame clones and lacks some. The sample has approximately 170,000 clones; about 91% are singletons. The sequenced sample consisted of blood. The receptors come from a woman aged 30 to 39 in good health.

The V and J genes are TRBV3-1 (or the pseudogene TRBV3-2) and TRBJ1-2; D might be TRBD1 (6 bases). V lost 2 bases, J lost 6 bases, and 13 bases lay in between. This CDR3 has 14 residues. Per germline, CDR1 LGHDT and CDR2 YNNKEL (reference sequence). The CDR3 region has the DNA TGTGCCAGCAGCCAACAACTAACAGGGAATGGCTACACCTTC. Its translation is CASSQQLTGNGYTF.

The chain has TRBV11-2 and TRBJ1-1; D is unclear. V was trimmed by 1 base and J by 0 bases, leaving 6 bases between them. Germline V gene data show CDR1 as SGHAT and CDR2 as FQNNGV. The CDR3 contains 14 residues. CDR3 in DNA: TGTGCCAGCAGCTTAGGGGGATTGAACACTGAAGCTTTCTTT. It translates to CASSLGGLNTEAFF. Based on the CDR3 plus reference TRBV11-2 and TRBJ1-1, the full variable domain is EAGVAQSPRYKIIEKRQSVAFWCNPISGHATLYWYQQILGQGPKLLIQFQNNGVVDDSQLPKDRFSAERLKGVDSTLKIQPAKLEDSAVYLCASSLGGLNTEAFFGQGTRLTVV.

The rearrangement links TRBV2 to TRBJ1-6; D is undetermined. The CDR3 totals 15 residues. CDR1 SNHLY and CDR2 FYNNEI come from the germline V gene. Trimming shortened V by 3 bases and J by 10 bases, and 16 bases separated the two germline ends. CDR3 nucleotide sequence: TGTGCCAGCAGTGATATATTGCGGGGTAGATCACCCCTCCACTTT. This translates into CASSDILRGRSPLHF.

The V call is TRBV12-3 or TRBV12-4, the J call TRBJ2-5; unclear D gene. V lost 6 bases and J 4 bases, leaving 6 bases between the germline ends. This CDR3 is built from 11 residues. CDR3 DNA sequence: TGTGCCAGCAGGGTAGCAGAGACCCAGTACTTC. Translation gives CASRVAETQYF.

This chain links TRBV27 with TRBJ2-7; no definite D call. Trimming removed 0 bases from V and 1 base from J, with 7 bases in between. This CDR3 is 14 amino acids long. The germline V gene encodes CDR1 MNHEY and CDR2 SMNVEV (reference sequence). The CDR3 bases are TGTGCCAGCAGTTTATCGATTATTTCCTACGAGCAGTACTTC. Its protein is CASSLSIISYEQYF.

This rearrangement joins TRBV7-9 to TRBJ2-7, with D perhaps matching TRBD1 or TRBD2 (5 bases each). This CDR3 region has 16 residues. The V gene's germline CDR1 is SEHNR and CDR2 FQNEAQ (reference sequence). The V and J ends lost 5 bases and 2 bases respectively, with 19 bases between them. The CDR3 region has the DNA TGTGCCAGCAGCGCAAGAACCTCAGGGACCCCCTACGAGCAGTACGTC. It is translated as CASSARTSGTPYEQYV.

This clone is labeled medium-sized. This chain links TRBV3-1 (or the pseudogene TRBV3-2) with TRBJ2-6; tentative D call: TRBD1 (6 bases). Germline V gives CDR1 LGHDT, CDR2 YNNKEL (reference sequence). The CDR3 contains 12 residues. Trimming took off 10 bases at V and 4 bases at J, with 8 bases between the two ends. The CDR3 here is CATGAGANVLTF. For the CDR3, the DNA is TGTGCCACAGGGGCCGGGGCCAACGTCCTGACTTTC.

The rearrangement uses TRBV7-2 and TRBJ1-5; TRBD1 agrees at 7 bases. Losses at the gene ends were 5 bases for V and 6 bases for J; bases not matched to a gene: 7. From germline, CDR1 is SGHTA and CDR2 FQGNSA. The CDR3 is made up of 14 amino acids. CDR3 bases: TGTGCCAGCAGCCCGCAGCCAGGGGGTCAGCCCCAGCATTTT. Residues: CASSPQPGGQPQHF.

The chain is built from TRBV27 and TRBJ2-2; D gene ambiguous. The CDR3 is made up of 14 amino acids. Germline V gene data show CDR1 as MNHEY and CDR2 as SMNVEV (reference sequence). Trimming left V 1 base short and J 5 bases short, with 8 bases between. This CDR3 reads CASSLWALTGELFF. The CDR3, as DNA: TGTGCCAGCAGTTTATGGGCATTAACCGGGGAGCTGTTTTTT.

This CDR3 is CASSIASGLGEEQYF. The CDR3 coding sequence is TGTGCCAGTAGTATCGCTAGCGGATTGGGGGAAGAGCAGTACTTC. This chain uses TRBV19 with TRBJ2-7, with 7 bases lining up with TRBD2. Germline trimming cut 3 bases from V and 7 bases from J; bases unmatched to any gene: 12. The germline V gene encodes CDR1 LNHDA and CDR2 SQIVND (reference sequence). The CDR3 consists of 15 residues.

The gene calls are TRBV2 and TRBJ1-4; D ambiguous. The germline CDR1 and CDR2 sequences are SNHLY and FYNNEI. Trimming cost V 2 bases and J 10 bases, with 5 bases left between them. This CDR3 has 11 amino acids. The CDR3 sequence: CASSEKLKLFF. The CDR3 DNA reads as TGTGCCAGCAGTGAAAAGTTAAAACTGTTTTTT.

The chain employs TRBV4-1 and TRBJ2-4, with TRBD2 identical over 7 bases. Germline V CDR1 and CDR2: MGHRA, YSYEKL. Germline trimming cut 3 bases from V and 4 bases from J; bases unmatched to any gene: 6. This CDR3 has 15 residues. As DNA, the CDR3 is TGCGCCAGCAGCCAGGTGCTAGCGGATAAAAACATTCAGTACTTC. Protein: CASSQVLADKNIQYF.

V gene TRBV30 combines with J gene TRBJ1-1; D is uncertain. Germline V CDR1 and CDR2: GTSNPN, SVGIG (reference sequence). V lost 7 bases, J lost 1 base, and 13 bases lay in between. This CDR3 contains 13 residues. CDR3 DNA sequence: TGTGCCTCGGACGGCTCGGGGAACACTGAAGCTTTCTTT. Amino acids: CASDGSGNTEAFF.

Only a few counts were recorded for this clone. The CDR3: CASRQQGPSTDTQYF. In nucleotides, the CDR3 is TGCGCCAGCAGACAACAGGGCCCTAGCACAGATACGCAGTATTTT. The chain couples TRBV23-1 to TRBJ2-3, with TRBD1 as a possible D gene (6 bases). TRBV23-1 is treated as an ORF (open reading frame) with a function not yet certain. Trimming shortened V by 6 bases and J by 0 bases, and 13 bases separated the two germline ends. This CDR3 region has 15 residues.

Concerning this clone itself: This is likely a read error, given that the CDR3 carries no conserved phenylalanine or tryptophan at its end. The limits of the CDR3 on the DNA are not certain, so only TCRdb's listed CDR3 is given. The genes are TRBV15 and TRBJ1-2; TRBD1 is the table's D call and was not checked against the DNA. Per the germline V gene, CDR1 is LNHNV and CDR2 is YYDKDF (reference sequence). The CDR3 region is 11 residues in length, termini included. This chain's CDR3 is CATSSHGGKEV.

The chain carries TRBV2 and TRBJ1-1, with TRBD1 identical over 11 bases. The V segment lost 6 bases and the J segment 6 bases; nucleotides outside the gene matches: 6. CDR1 SNHLY and CDR2 FYNNEI come from the germline V gene. The CDR3 runs 14 residues. In DNA form, the CDR3 reads TGTGCCAGCAGGGACAGGGGGCAGGGATCTGAAGCTTTCTTT. It specifies CASRDRGQGSEAFF.

The rearrangement joins TRBV20-1 to TRBJ1-2; D call uncertain. Germline CDR1 reads DFQATT; CDR2 reads SNEGSKA (reference sequence). This CDR3 comprises 9 residues. Trimming removed 6 bases at V and 5 bases at J, with 4 bases between. This CDR3 is CSANYGYTF. DNA of the CDR3: TGCAGTGCGAATTATGGCTACACCTTC.

V and J are TRBV11-2 and TRBJ1-2; 12 bases align to TRBD1. The CDR3 totals 15 residues. Germline V CDR1 and CDR2: SGHAT, FQNNGV. V dropped 5 bases and J dropped 5; count of bases not matched to a gene: 6. The CDR3 here is CASSLGQGAWYGYTF. DNA for the CDR3: TGTGCCAGCAGCCTGGGACAGGGGGCATGGTATGGCTACACCTTC. The whole variable domain, remainder taken from reference TRBV11-2 and TRBJ1-2, is EAGVAQSPRYKIIEKRQSVAFWCNPISGHATLYWYQQILGQGPKLLIQFQNNGVVDDSQLPKDRFSAERLKGVDSTLKIQPAKLEDSAVYLCASSLGQGAWYGYTFGSGTRLTVV.

The chain joins TRBV6-5 to TRBJ2-5; D gene unclear. The CDR3 has 11 residues. Trimming took 7 bases from V and 3 from J, leaving 6 bases between them. CDR1 is MNHEY, CDR2 SVGAGI, per germline. CDR3 sequence (DNA): TGTGCCAGCACCCTAGAAGAGACCCAGTACTTC. Translated: CASTLEETQYF.

This clone was seen a few times. V usage is TRBV28 and J usage is TRBJ1-5, with 7 nucleotides matching TRBD1. The CDR3 contains 17 residues. Germline values: CDR1 MDHEN, CDR2 SYDVKM. The trim removed 6 bases at V and 3 bases at J, leaving 14 bases unmatched. DNA for the CDR3: TGTGCCAGCAGCGCCGACAGGGCGAGAGGCTTCAATCAGCCCCAGCATTTT. This encodes CASSADRARGFNQPQHF.

The CDR3 nucleotides are TGTGCCAGCAGCAGGACAGGGGACTCTGGAAACACCATATATTTT. Its translation: CASSRTGDSGNTIYF. The rearrangement links TRBV7-9 to TRBJ1-3; TRBD1 aligns across 9 bases. CDR3 size: 15 residues. V dropped 5 bases and J dropped 0; count of bases not matched to a gene: 2. Germline loops: CDR1 SEHNR, CDR2 FQNEAQ (reference sequence). Filled out from reference TRBV7-9 and TRBJ1-3, the complete variable domain reads DTGVSQNPRHKITKRGQNVTFRCDPISEHNRLYWYRQTLGQGPEFLTYFQNEAQLEKSRLLSDRFSAERPKGSFSTLEIQRTEQGDSAMYLCASSRTGDSGNTIYFGEGSWLTVV.

The J gene is TRBJ2-7, the V gene TRBV5-5; D may be TRBD2 (6 bases). V gave up 1 base and J gave up 5 bases, with 13 bases separating them. The germline gives CDR1 SGHKS, CDR2 YYEKEE (reference sequence). The CDR3 totals 14 residues. The CDR3 here is CASSLWEDFDEQYV. As DNA, the CDR3 is TGTGCCAGCAGCTTGTGGGAGGATTTCGACGAGCAGTACGTC.

The chain has TRBV28 and TRBJ2-5; 14 bases fit TRBD2. V was pared by 4 bases and J by 2 bases, with 6 bases of the junction left unmatched. The CDR3 runs to 17 residues. Germline V gene data show CDR1 as MDHEN and CDR2 as SYDVKM. CDR3 nucleotides: TGTGCCAGCAGTTCCTGGACTAGCGGGAGGTCACAAGAGACCCAGTACTTC. Amino acid sequence: CASSSWTSGRSQETQYF.